What follows describes a single T cell receptor beta chain. The sample belongs to a study of blood T cell repertoires in COVID-19. Background on the study: Samples of COVID-19 (acute and convalescent) were obtained from the United States, Italy and Spain.

Only in-frame clones appear in the TCRdb table, and some are missing; sequencing was by immunoSEQ multiplex PCR. The profile shows 310,000 or so clones, approximately 90% of them singletons. Two consecutive negative NP/OP PCR tests, clearance, or resolved symptoms defined Cohort 3 recovery. Input material: PBMCs or T cells enriched from blood (not recorded which). The receptor was isolated from a woman aged 40 to 55 who had recovered from COVID-19.

CDR3 sequence: CASREHSTDTQYF. The CDR3 region has the DNA TGTGCCAGCAGAGAACATAGCACAGATACGCAGTATTTT. The chain recombines TRBV6-6 with TRBJ2-3, with no clear D. The CDR3 covers 13 residues. The germline V gene has CDR1 MNHNY and CDR2 SVGAGI (reference sequence). The germline V and J ends were trimmed by 6 bases and 0 bases, with 7 bases remaining between them.